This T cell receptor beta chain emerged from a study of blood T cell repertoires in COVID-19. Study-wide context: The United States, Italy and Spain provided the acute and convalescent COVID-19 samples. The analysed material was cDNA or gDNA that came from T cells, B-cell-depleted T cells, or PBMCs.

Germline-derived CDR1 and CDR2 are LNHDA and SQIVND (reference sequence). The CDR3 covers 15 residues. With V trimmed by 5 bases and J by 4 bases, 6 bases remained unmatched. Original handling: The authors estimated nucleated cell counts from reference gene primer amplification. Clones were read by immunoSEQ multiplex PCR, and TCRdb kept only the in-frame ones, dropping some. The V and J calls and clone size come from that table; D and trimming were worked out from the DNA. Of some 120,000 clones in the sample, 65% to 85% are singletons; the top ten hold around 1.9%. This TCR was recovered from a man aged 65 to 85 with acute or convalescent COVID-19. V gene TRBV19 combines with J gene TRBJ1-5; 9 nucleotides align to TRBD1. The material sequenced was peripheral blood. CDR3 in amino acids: CASSPSGTGNQPQHF. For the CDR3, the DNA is TGTGCCAGTAGTCCGTCGGGGACAGGGAATCAGCCCCAGCATTTT.